Following are 5 T cell receptor beta chains from one sample sequenced in a study of CD8+ T cells in alopecia areata (dated by TCRdb to the late 2010s). The meaning of the sample's time point label: around 22 weeks on oral tofacitinib. Sample treatment or condition, as interpreted from the label and publication: oral pan-JAK inhibitor, 5-10 mg twice daily. Receptors were amplified or captured by the immunoSEQ multiplex PCR assay. To provide template for TCR sequencing, every sample had RNA extracted and reverse transcribed into cDNA. Not all clones reach the TCRdb copy of this immuneACCESS table, which keeps in-frame sequences only. Checked studies attribute under half of the gap to unresolved V genes and leave the rest unexplained. The sample contains about 76,000 clones, approximately 64% of them found a single time. The top ten constitute roughly a quarter of the sample. Material: CD8+ T cells sorted from blood, obtained at week 24, from a patient treated with tofacitinib. These receptors all come from a human donor with alopecia areata.

The chain uses TRBV9 and TRBJ1-4; 7 bases match TRBD1. CDR3 length: 16 amino acids. CDR1 and CDR2 from the germline V gene are SGDLS and YYNGEE. Germline trimming cut 1 base from V and 6 bases from J; bases unmatched to any gene: 9. CDR3 sequence: CASSVSGTDFDEKLFF. CDR3 nucleotides: TGTGCCAGCAGCGTATCAGGGACAGACTTCGATGAAAAACTGTTTTTT.

This clone has just a few counts. The chain uses TRBV27 and TRBJ1-1, with D possibly TRBD1 on 5 matching bases. The V and J ends lost 6 bases and 5 bases respectively, with 19 bases between them. Germline V lookup: CDR1 MNHEY, CDR2 SMNVEV (reference sequence). The CDR3 has 15 amino acids. The chain's CDR3 is CASRSTQGIETEAFF. The CDR3 DNA is TGTGCCAGCAGGTCAACCCAGGGTATAGAAACTGAAGCTTTCTTT.

This clone was found once. The chain has TRBV4-1 and TRBJ2-7, with 12 bases that match TRBD2. The CDR3 is 18 residues long. V trimming: 2 bases; J trimming: 4 bases; junction bases outside the gene matches: 12. Germline V lookup: CDR1 MGHRA, CDR2 YSYEKL. CDR3 sequence (DNA): TGCGCCAGCAGCCAAACTAGCGGGAGGACCCACGTGCAGTACGAGCAGTACTTC. This encodes CASSQTSGRTHVQYEQYF.

V is TRBV6-5 and J is TRBJ2-5; 11 positions match TRBD2. Germline loops: CDR1 MNHEY, CDR2 SVGAGI. J lost 2 bases, V lost 2 bases, and 1 base had no gene match. The CDR3 covers 15 residues. CDR3 DNA sequence: TGTGCCAGCAGTTACCTAGCGGGGGGACAAGAGACCCAGTACTTC. Protein product: CASSYLAGGQETQYF.

This clone was found once. The chain has TRBV7-9 and TRBJ1-4; maybe TRBD1 (6 bases). The CDR3 has 15 amino acids. V dropped 5 bases and J dropped 2 bases, with 12 bases sitting between them. CDR1 and CDR2 from the germline V gene are SEHNR and FQNEAQ (reference sequence). In DNA form, the CDR3 reads TGTGCCAGCAGCCGACCGGGACACACTAATGAAAAACTGTTTTTT. This sequence encodes CASSRPGHTNEKLFF.